Listed below are T cell receptor beta chains from one sample, sequenced in a study of neurological immune-mediated disorders. From the 5' RACE reads, TCRdb called clonotypes with MiXCR, one entry per CDR3 protein. There are roughly 100,000 distinct CDR3 sequences in the sample; 9.5% to 14% occur only once, and under 4% lies in the top ten. The sample taken for sequencing was PBMCs. The receptors here all came from a female donor with HTLV-1-associated myelopathy (HAM/TSP). Each CDR3 is given with its conserved first and last residue. D genes are given only for firm matches. Rows give clone size only sometimes, using once, few, many, or a class for an expanded clone.

abundance	v_gene	d_gene	j_gene	CDR3aa	CDR3nt
many	TRBV7-8	.	TRBJ2-3	CASSLGTLFTDTQYF	TGTGCCAGCAGCTTAGGCACCCTCTTCACAGATACGCAGTATTTT
many	TRBV6-6	.	TRBJ2-2	CASSYLTGELFF	TGTGCCAGCAGTTACTTAACCGGGGAGCTGTTTTTT
.	TRBV20-1	.	TRBJ1-2	CSASTLDGYTF	TGCAGTGCTAGCACGCTCGATGGCTACACCTTC
many	TRBV28	.	TRBJ1-5	CASTRSSGGNGNQPQHF	TGTGCCAGCACCCGATCGAGCGGAGGTAATGGCAATCAGCCCCAGCATTTT
many	TRBV4-1	.	TRBJ2-6	CASSPSSTVSGANVLTF	TGCGCCAGCAGTCCATCCTCGACCGTTTCTGGGGCCAACGTCCTGACTTTC
many	TRBV5-6	.	TRBJ2-2	CASSWQGLDTGELFF	TGTGCCAGCAGCTGGCAGGGGTTGGACACCGGGGAGCTGTTTTTT
few	TRBV2	.	TRBJ2-5	CASSESSLETQYF	TGTGCCAGCAGTGAGAGTAGCTTGGAGACCCAGTACTTC
many	TRBV7-2	TRBD1	TRBJ2-2	CASSLRTGGTYTGELFF	TGTGCCAGCAGCTTGAGGACAGGCGGAACTTACACCGGGGAGCTGTTTTTT
many	TRBV5-1	TRBD1	TRBJ1-1	CASSSGQGSRAFF	TGCGCCAGCAGCTCTGGACAGGGGTCGCGAGCTTTCTTT
many	TRBV9	.	TRBJ2-3	CASSVAGRTDTQYF	TGTGCCAGCAGCGTAGCGGGGCGGACAGATACGCAGTATTTT
many	TRBV15	TRBD1	TRBJ1-1	CATRVGMGTGKEAFF	TGTGCCACCCGGGTTGGGATGGGGACAGGGAAGGAAGCTTTCTTT
once	TRBV12-3/TRBV12-4	.	TRBJ2-5	CASTRGDRMHGTQYF	TGTGCCAGCACGAGGGGGGACAGAATGCACGGGACCCAGTACTTC
few	TRBV2	.	TRBJ1-5	CASSGLGQPQHF	TGTGCCAGCAGTGGACTCGGTCAGCCCCAGCATTTT
many	TRBV5-1	TRBD2	TRBJ2-3	CASSLETGGAGMDTQYF	TGCGCCAGCAGCTTAGAAACGGGAGGTGCGGGAATGGATACGCAGTATTTT
many	TRBV20-1	.	TRBJ2-2	CSASSTGKNTGELFF	TGCAGTGCTAGTTCTACGGGCAAGAACACCGGGGAGCTGTTTTTT
many	TRBV20-1	.	TRBJ2-7	CSASPLTGTRTEQYF	TGCAGTGCTAGCCCATTGACTGGGACGCGTACCGAGCAGTACTTC
many	TRBV28	.	TRBJ1-1	CASSTYTEAFF	TGTGCCAGCAGTACATACACTGAAGCTTTCTTT
many	TRBV7-2	.	TRBJ2-1	CASSLGSVYNEQFF	TGTGCCAGCAGCTTAGGGTCGGTCTACAATGAGCAGTTCTTC
many	TRBV7-9	.	TRBJ2-7	CASSLSGDGEQYF	TGTGCCAGCAGCTTGAGTGGGGACGGTGAGCAGTACTTC
many	TRBV20-1	TRBD2	TRBJ2-3	CSAKTSGGALWSTDTQYF	TGCAGTGCCAAAACTAGCGGGGGGGCCCTTTGGAGCACAGATACGCAGTATTTT
many	TRBV5-1	TRBD2	TRBJ2-7	CASSSLAGGNYEQYF	TGCGCCAGCAGCTCCCTAGCGGGGGGAAACTACGAGCAGTACTTC
few	TRBV19	TRBD1	TRBJ1-2	CASSPDRGQNYGYTF	TGTGCCAGTAGTCCGGACAGGGGGCAAAACTATGGCTACACCTTC
many	TRBV3-1	.	TRBJ2-7	CASSHSVEQYF	TGTGCCAGCAGCCACTCAGTGGAGCAGTACTTC
many	TRBV5-1	.	TRBJ2-1	CASSLGQPPYNEQFF	TGCGCCAGCAGCTTGGGACAGCCCCCCTACAATGAGCAGTTCTTC